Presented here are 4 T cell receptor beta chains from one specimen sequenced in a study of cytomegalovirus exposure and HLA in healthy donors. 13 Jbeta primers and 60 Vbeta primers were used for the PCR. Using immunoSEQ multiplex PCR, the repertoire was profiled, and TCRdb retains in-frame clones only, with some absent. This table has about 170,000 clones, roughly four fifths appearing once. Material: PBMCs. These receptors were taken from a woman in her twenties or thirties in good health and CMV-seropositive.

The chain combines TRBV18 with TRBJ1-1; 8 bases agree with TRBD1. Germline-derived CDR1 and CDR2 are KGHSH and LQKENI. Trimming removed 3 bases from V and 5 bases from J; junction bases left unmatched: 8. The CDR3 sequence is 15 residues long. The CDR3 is CASSPLGQGGTEAFF. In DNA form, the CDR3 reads TGTGCCAGCTCACCCCTTGGACAGGGAGGAACTGAAGCTTTCTTT.

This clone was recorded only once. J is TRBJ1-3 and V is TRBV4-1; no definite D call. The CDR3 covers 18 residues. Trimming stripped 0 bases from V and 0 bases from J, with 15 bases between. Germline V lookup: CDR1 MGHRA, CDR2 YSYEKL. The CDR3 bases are TGCGCCAGCAGCCAAGATCCGAGAAAGCCTATCTCTGGAAACACCATATATTTT. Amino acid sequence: CASSQDPRKPISGNTIYF.

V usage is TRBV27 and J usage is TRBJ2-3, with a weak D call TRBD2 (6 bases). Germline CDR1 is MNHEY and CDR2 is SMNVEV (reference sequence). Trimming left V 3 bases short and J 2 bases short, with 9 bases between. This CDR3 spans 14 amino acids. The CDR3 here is CASSLAGFTDTQYF. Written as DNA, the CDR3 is TGTGCCAGCAGTTTGGCGGGGTTCACAGATACGCAGTATTTT.

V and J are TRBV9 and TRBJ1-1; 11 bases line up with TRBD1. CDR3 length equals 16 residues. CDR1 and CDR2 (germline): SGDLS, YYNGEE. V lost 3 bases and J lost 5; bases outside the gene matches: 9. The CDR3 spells CASSDRTGGEGTEAFF. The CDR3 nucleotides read TGTGCCAGCAGCGACCGGACAGGGGGCGAAGGGACTGAAGCTTTCTTT.